This T cell receptor beta chain is drawn from a study of CD8 T cells in Susac syndrome. An input of about 0.5 to 1 ug of RNA was subjected to reverse transcription using random hexamers. TCR beta CDR3 was amplified by immunoSEQ multiplex PCR. This amplification extended across 54 Vbeta and 13 Jbeta segments. TCRdb independently ran MiXCR on the immunoSEQ multiplex PCR reads; one entry per CDR3 protein. Here the sample spans 85,000 to 90,000 distinct CDR3 sequences, just under 95% being singletons. TCR beta sequencing was performed on blood CD8+ and CD4+ T cells. Age- and sex-matched healthy donors served as the control group. Negative isolation yielded the CD8+ and CD4+ T cells, while FACS enriched the TEMRA cells. In germline, CDR1 is SQVTM, CDR2 ANQGSEA. The CDR3 is made up of 11 amino acids. V lost 1 base and J 5 bases, leaving 5 bases between the germline ends.

What was sequenced was CD8+ T cells from PBMCs. The origin of this receptor is a human donor in good health. The gene calls are TRBV29-1 and TRBJ2-5; D uncertain. The CDR3 DNA reads as TGCAGCGTTGAAGGAATCGAGACCCAGTACTTC. Amino acids: CSVEGIETQYF.